These T cell receptor beta chains were read from a single sample in a study of blood T cells in healthy people across ages. TCRdb passed the 5' RACE reads through MiXCR, listing each CDR3 protein once. Found here are 1.4 million or so distinct CDR3 sequences, 35% to 45% of them singletons; the top ten hold just over 4%. The sequenced sample was blood. The receptors originated from a woman between 18 and 30 years old in good health. CDR3s include the opening cysteine and the closing phenylalanine or tryptophan. The D gene is left open where the match is weak. Clone size is given for some rows only: seen once, a few or many times, or a class if the clone is expanded.

size: few
V: TRBV6-2/TRBV6-3
D: .
J: TRBJ2-3
length: 17
CDR3: CASSYSIARVTKDMQYF
DNA: TGTGCCAGCAGTTACTCGATAGCCAGGGTCACAAAAGATATGCAGTATTTT

size: few
V: TRBV15
D: .
J: TRBJ1-4
length: 14
CDR3: CATSVPGSYEKLFF
DNA: TGTGCCACCAGCGTTCCGGGGTCGTATGAAAAACTGTTTTTT

size: .
V: TRBV4-3
D: .
J: TRBJ2-1
length: 15
CDR3: CASSRGSAGKDEQFF
DNA: TGCGCCAGCAGCCGTGGAAGCGCGGGTAAAGATGAGCAGTTCTTC

size: .
V: TRBV7-3
D: .
J: TRBJ2-1
length: 15
CDR3: CASSAVPSSYNEQFF
DNA: TGTGCCAGCAGCGCGGTGCCTAGCTCCTACAATGAGCAGTTCTTC

size: few
V: TRBV12-3/TRBV12-4
D: .
J: TRBJ2-5
length: 15
CDR3: CASSFVRRIQETQYF
DNA: TGTGCCAGCAGTTTTGTCAGGAGAATCCAAGAGACCCAGTACTTC

size: .
V: TRBV15
D: .
J: TRBJ2-7
length: 14
CDR3: CATSREGRHYEQYF
DNA: TGTGCCACCAGCAGAGAGGGGAGACACTACGAGCAGTACTTC

size: .
V: TRBV24-1
D: TRBD1
J: TRBJ2-5
length: 15
CDR3: CATSYRDRGHETQYF
DNA: TGTGCCACCAGTTACCGGGACAGGGGGCACGAGACCCAGTACTTC

size: many
V: TRBV10-3
D: .
J: TRBJ2-5
length: 14
CDR3: CAISDGLDVETQYF
DNA: TGTGCCATCAGTGATGGGCTAGATGTAGAGACCCAGTACTTC

size: .
V: TRBV25-1
D: .
J: TRBJ2-5
length: 14
CDR3: CASSGYGAQETQYF
DNA: TGTGCCAGCAGCGGCTATGGAGCCCAAGAGACCCAGTACTTC

size: .
V: TRBV6-5
D: TRBD2
J: TRBJ2-7
length: 16
CDR3: CASSRTSGSATYEQYF
DNA: TGTGCCAGCAGTCGGACTAGCGGGAGCGCTACCTACGAGCAGTACTTC

size: .
V: TRBV7-2
D: TRBD1
J: TRBJ2-1
length: 16
CDR3: CASSLEATGGYNEQFF
DNA: TGTGCCAGCAGCTTAGAGGCAACAGGGGGGTACAATGAGCAGTTCTTC

size: .
V: TRBV28
D: .
J: TRBJ1-5
length: 12
CDR3: CASSLSGEPRHF
DNA: TGTGCCAGCAGTTTATCCGGCGAGCCCCGGCATTTT

size: .
V: TRBV6-6
D: .
J: TRBJ1-5
length: 16
CDR3: CASSQQGQGGNQPQHF
DNA: TGTGCCAGCAGTCAACAGGGCCAGGGAGGCAATCAGCCCCAGCATTTT

size: .
V: TRBV12-3/TRBV12-4
D: TRBD1
J: TRBJ1-1
length: 15
CDR3: CASTEGQGLNTEAFF
DNA: TGTGCCAGCACGGAGGGACAGGGACTGAACACTGAAGCTTTCTTT

size: .
V: TRBV29-1
D: .
J: TRBJ2-7
length: 13
CDR3: CSVAGGSYNEQYF
DNA: TGCAGCGTTGCGGGGGGCTCCTACAATGAGCAGTACTTC

size: .
V: TRBV7-9
D: .
J: TRBJ2-7
length: 15
CDR3: CASSPAPSNSYEQYF
DNA: TGTGCCAGCAGCCCAGCGCCAAGTAACTCCTACGAGCAGTACTTC

size: .
V: TRBV19
D: .
J: TRBJ2-7
length: 14
CDR3: CASSPAVSAYEQYF
DNA: TGTGCCAGTAGTCCAGCGGTTTCCGCCTACGAGCAGTACTTC

size: few
V: TRBV7-2
D: .
J: TRBJ2-7
length: 15
CDR3: CASSLVEDPAYEQYF
DNA: TGTGCCAGCAGCTTAGTGGAGGATCCCGCCTACGAGCAGTACTTC

size: few
V: TRBV5-1
D: .
J: TRBJ1-1
length: 18
CDR3: CASSFPINLGQPNTEAFF
DNA: TGCGCCAGCAGCTTCCCCATCAATCTCGGACAGCCGAACACTGAAGCTTTCTTT

size: .
V: TRBV20-1
D: .
J: TRBJ2-1
length: 13
CDR3: CSAREGARNEQFF
DNA: TGCAGTGCTAGAGAGGGGGCCCGAAATGAGCAGTTCTTC

size: .
V: TRBV20-1
D: .
J: TRBJ1-2
length: 14
CDR3: CSARGYGGYDGYTF
DNA: TGCAGTGCTAGAGGGTATGGGGGTTACGATGGCTACACCTTC

size: .
V: TRBV21-1
D: .
J: TRBJ2-5
length: 13
CDR3: CASKPGPRGTQYF
DNA: TGTGCCAGCAAACCGGGACCACGGGGGACCCAGTACTTC

size: .
V: TRBV12-3/TRBV12-4
D: .
J: TRBJ2-5
length: 13
CDR3: CASRPRLQETQYF
DNA: TGTGCCAGCAGACCTCGTCTCCAAGAGACCCAGTACTTC

size: .
V: TRBV21-1
D: .
J: TRBJ1-5
length: 18
CDR3: CASSKVRFGQGNCQPQHF
DNA: .

size: .
V: TRBV5-1
D: .
J: TRBJ2-1
length: 14
CDR3: CASSLGQSNWEQFF
DNA: TGCGCCAGCAGCTTGGGTCAGAGCAACTGGGAGCAGTTCTTC

size: .
V: TRBV5-1
D: TRBD1
J: TRBJ1-5
length: 14
CDR3: CASGFGTGGQPQHF
DNA: TGCGCCAGCGGCTTTGGGACAGGGGGCCAGCCCCAGCATTTT

size: .
V: TRBV5-1
D: .
J: TRBJ2-7
length: 16
CDR3: CASSLMAPGPTYEQYF
DNA: TGCGCCAGCAGCTTGATGGCGCCAGGGCCGACCTACGAGCAGTACTTC